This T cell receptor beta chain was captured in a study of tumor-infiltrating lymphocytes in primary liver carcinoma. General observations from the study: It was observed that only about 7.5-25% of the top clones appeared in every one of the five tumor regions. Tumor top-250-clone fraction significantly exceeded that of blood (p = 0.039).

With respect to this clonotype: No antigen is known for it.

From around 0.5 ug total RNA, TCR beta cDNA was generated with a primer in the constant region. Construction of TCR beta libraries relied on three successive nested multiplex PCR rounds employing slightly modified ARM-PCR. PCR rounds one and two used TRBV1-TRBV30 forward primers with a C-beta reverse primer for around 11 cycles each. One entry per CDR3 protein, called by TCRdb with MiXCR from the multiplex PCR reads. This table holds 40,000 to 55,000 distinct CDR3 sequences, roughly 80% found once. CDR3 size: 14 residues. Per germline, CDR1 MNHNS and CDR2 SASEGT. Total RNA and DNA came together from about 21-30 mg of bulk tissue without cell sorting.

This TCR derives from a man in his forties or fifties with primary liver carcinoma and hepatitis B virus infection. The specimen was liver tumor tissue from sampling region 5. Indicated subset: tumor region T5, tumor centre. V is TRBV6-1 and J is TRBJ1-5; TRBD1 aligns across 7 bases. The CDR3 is CGNMKGAGNQPQHF. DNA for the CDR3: TGTGGCAACATGAAGGGGGCCGGCAATCAGCCCCAGCATTTT.